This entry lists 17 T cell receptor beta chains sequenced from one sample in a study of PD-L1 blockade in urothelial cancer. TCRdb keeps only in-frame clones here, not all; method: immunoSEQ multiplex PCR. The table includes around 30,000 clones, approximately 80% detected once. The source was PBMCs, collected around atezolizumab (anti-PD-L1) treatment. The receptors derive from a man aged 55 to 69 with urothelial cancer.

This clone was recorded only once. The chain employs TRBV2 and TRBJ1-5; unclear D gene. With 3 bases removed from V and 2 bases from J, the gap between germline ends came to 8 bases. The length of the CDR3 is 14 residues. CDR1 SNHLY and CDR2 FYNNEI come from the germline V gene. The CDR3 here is CASSDLVRNQPQHF. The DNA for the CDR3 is TGTGCCAGCAGTGACTTAGTACGCAATCAGCCCCAGCATTTT.

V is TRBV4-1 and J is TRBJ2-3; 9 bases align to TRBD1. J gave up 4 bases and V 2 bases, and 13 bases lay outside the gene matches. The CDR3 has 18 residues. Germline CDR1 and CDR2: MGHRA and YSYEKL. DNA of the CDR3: TGCGCCAGCAGCCAAAACGACAGGGGGTGGAGTGCGGCAGATACGCAGTATTTT. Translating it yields CASSQNDRGWSAADTQYF.

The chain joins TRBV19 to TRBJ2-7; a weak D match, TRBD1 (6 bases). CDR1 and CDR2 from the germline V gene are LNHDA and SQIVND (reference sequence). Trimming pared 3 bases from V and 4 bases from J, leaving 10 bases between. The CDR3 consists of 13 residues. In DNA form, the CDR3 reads TGTGCCAGTAGTATTCGGACAGAATACGAGCAGTACTTC. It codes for CASSIRTEYEQYF.

The CDR3 sequence is CASSQDVQTQTQYF. The CDR3 DNA reads as TGCGCCAGCAGCCAAGATGTACAGACGCAGACCCAGTACTTC. V and J are TRBV4-3 and TRBJ2-5; D remains ambiguous. Germline V gene sequence: CDR1 LGHNA, CDR2 YSLEER. Trimming removed 0 bases from V and 6 bases from J, with 11 bases in between. This CDR3 contains 14 residues.

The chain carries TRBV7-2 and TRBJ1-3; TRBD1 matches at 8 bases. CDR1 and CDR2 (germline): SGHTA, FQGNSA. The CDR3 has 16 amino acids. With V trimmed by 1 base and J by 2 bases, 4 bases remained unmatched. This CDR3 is CASSLERTGTGNTIYF. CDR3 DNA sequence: TGTGCCAGCAGCTTAGAAAGGACAGGGACTGGAAACACCATATATTTT.

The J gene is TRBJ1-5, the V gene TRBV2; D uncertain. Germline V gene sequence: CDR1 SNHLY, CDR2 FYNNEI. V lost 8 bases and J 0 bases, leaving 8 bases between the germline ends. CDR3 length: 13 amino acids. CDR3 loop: CASLRDSNQPQHF. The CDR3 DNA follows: TGTGCCAGCCTGAGAGATAGCAATCAGCCCCAGCATTTT.

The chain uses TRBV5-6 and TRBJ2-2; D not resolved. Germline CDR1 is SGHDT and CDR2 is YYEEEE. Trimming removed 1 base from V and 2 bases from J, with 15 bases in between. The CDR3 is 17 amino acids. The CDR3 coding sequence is TGTGCCAGCAGCTTGTTATCGGCCAGACTCAACACCGGGGAGCTGTTTTTT. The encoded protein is CASSLLSARLNTGELFF. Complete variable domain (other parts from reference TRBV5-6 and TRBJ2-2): DAGVTQSPTHLIKTRGQQVTLRCSPKSGHDTVSWYQQALGQGPQFIFQYYEEEERQRGNFPDRFSGHQFPNYSSELNVNALLLGDSALYLCASSLLSARLNTGELFFGEGSRLTVL.

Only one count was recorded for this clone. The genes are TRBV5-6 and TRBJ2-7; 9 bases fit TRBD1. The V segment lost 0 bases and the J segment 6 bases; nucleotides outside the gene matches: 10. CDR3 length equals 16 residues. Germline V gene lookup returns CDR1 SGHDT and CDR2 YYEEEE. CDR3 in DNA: TGTGCCAGCAGCTTGGGAGACCGGGACAGGGTCGCCGAGCAGTACTTC. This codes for CASSLGDRDRVAEQYF.

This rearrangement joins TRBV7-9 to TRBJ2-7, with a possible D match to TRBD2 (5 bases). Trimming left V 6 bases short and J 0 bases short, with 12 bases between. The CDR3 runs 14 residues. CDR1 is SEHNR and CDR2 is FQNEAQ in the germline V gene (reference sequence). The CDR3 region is CASRLLGSSYEQYF. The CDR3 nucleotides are TGTGCCAGCAGGTTACTGGGGAGCTCCTACGAGCAGTACTTC.

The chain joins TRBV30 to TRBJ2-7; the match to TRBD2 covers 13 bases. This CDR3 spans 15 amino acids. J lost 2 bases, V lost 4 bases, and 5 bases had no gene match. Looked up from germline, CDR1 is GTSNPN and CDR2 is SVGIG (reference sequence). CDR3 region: CAWNRGLAGAYEQYF. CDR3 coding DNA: TGTGCCTGGAACCGAGGACTAGCGGGAGCCTACGAGCAGTACTTC.

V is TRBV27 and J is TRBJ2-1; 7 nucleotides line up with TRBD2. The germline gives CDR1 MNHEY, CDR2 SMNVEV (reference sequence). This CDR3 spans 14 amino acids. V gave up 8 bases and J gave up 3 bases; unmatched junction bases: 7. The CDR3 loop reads CASRGRGNYNEQFF. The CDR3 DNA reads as TGTGCCAGCCGCGGGCGGGGGAACTACAATGAGCAGTTCTTC.

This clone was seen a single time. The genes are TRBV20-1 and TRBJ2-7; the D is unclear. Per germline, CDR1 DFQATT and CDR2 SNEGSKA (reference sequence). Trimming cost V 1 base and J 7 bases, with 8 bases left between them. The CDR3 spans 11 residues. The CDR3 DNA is TGCAGTGCTAGAGCCGAGAGAGAGCAGTACTTC. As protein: CSARAEREQYF.

CDR3: CASRGLGGSPLHF. The CDR3, as DNA: TGTGCCAGCAGGGGTCTTGGGGGGTCACCCCTCCACTTT. The chain links TRBV6-5 to TRBJ1-6; a weak D match, TRBD1 (5 bases). Trimming removed 6 bases at V and 10 bases at J, with 13 bases between. Per the germline V gene, CDR1 is MNHEY and CDR2 is SVGAGI. This CDR3 spans 13 amino acids.

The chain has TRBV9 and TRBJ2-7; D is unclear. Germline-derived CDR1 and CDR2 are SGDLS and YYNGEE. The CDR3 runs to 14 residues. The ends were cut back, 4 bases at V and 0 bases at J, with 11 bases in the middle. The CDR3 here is CASSPLAFSYEQYF. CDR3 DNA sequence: TGTGCCAGCAGCCCCCTTGCGTTCTCCTACGAGCAGTACTTC.

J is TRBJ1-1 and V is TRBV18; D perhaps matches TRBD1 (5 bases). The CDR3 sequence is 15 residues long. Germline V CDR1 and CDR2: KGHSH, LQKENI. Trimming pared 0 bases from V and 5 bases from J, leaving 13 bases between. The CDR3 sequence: CASSPPVGAWTEAFF. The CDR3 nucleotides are TGTGCCAGCTCACCACCGGTAGGGGCTTGGACTGAAGCTTTCTTT.

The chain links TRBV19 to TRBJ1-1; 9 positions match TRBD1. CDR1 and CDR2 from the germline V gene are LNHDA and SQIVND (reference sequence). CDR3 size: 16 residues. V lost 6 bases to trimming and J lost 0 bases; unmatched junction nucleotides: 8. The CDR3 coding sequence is TGTGCCAGTAGCCTGATACAGGGGGCTTTGAACACTGAAGCTTTCTTT. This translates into CASSLIQGALNTEAFF.

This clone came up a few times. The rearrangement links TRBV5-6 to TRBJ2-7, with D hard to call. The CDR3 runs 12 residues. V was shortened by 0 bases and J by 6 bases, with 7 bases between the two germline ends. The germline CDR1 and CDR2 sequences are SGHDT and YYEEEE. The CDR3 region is CASSLVTAEQYF. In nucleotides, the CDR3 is TGTGCCAGCAGCTTGGTCACAGCCGAGCAGTACTTC.